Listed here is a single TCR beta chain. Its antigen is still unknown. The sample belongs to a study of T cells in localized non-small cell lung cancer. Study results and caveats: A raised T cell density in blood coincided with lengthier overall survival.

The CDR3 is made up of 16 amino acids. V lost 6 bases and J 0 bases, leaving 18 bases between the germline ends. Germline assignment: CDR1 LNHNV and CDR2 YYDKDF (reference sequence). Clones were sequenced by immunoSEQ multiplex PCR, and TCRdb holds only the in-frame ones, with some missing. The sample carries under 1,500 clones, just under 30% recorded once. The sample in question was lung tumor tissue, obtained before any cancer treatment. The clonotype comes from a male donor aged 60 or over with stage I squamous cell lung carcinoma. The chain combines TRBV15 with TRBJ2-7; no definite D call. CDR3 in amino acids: CATRRSGYSDSYEQYF. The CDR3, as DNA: TGTGCCACCAGACGCAGTGGTTACTCCGACTCCTACGAGCAGTACTTC.